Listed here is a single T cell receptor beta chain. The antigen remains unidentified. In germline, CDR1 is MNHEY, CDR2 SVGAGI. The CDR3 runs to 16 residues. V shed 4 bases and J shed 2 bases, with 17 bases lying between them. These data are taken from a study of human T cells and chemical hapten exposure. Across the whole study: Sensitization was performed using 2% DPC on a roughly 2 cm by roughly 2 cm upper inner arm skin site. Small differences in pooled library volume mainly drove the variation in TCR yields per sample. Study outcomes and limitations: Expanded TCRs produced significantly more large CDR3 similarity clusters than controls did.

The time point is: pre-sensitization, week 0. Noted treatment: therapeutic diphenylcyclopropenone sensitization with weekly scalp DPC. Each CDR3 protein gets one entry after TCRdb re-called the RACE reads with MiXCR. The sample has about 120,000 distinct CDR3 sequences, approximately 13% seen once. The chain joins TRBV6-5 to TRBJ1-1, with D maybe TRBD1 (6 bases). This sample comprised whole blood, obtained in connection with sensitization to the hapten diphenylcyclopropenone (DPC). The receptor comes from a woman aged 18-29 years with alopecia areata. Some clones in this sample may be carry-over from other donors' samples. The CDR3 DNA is TGTGCCAGCAGTTCCATACCCACAGGGCGAAACACTGAAGCTTTCTTT. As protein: CASSSIPTGRNTEAFF.